The source of this T cell receptor beta chain is a study of T cell repertoires in cytomegalovirus infection. The CDR3 length is 12 residues. The ends were cut back, 0 bases at V and 12 bases at J, with 10 bases in the middle. Germline values: CDR1 SGHDT, CDR2 YYEEEE. Study conclusions and caveats: CMV carriers having the relevant HLA were flagged by cumulative public TCR beta family frequency.

Comments on this clonotype: Its target is not known.

TCRdb reanalysed the reads using MiXCR and keeps one entry per CDR3 protein. The table lists about 830,000 distinct CDR3 sequences, roughly 33% of them singletons. The sequences come from cultured CD8+ T cells from PBMCs, collected from culture after CMV antigen stimulation. The J gene is TRBJ2-4, the V gene TRBV5-6; possible D gene TRBD2, 5 bases. The TCR sequence derives from a human donor in good health (CMV status not recorded). Some clones in this sample may be carry-over from other donors' samples. CDR3 DNA: TGTGCCAGCAGCTTGGGCGGCGGGCCTCAGTACTTC. This codes for CASSLGGGPQYF.